One and the same sample provided the 8 T cell receptor beta chains below, sequenced in a study of blood T cell repertoires in COVID-19. Generated by immunoSEQ multiplex PCR, the TCRdb table keeps only in-frame clones and is missing some. The table lists approximately 110,000 clones, more than 70% of them singletons. What was sequenced was peripheral blood. These receptors originate from an elderly woman with COVID-19, enrolled during active disease.

V usage is TRBV5-5 and J usage is TRBJ1-3, with 12 bases identical to TRBD1. Unmatched junction bases numbered 7, after V lost 5 bases and J lost 4 bases. The CDR3 has 16 residues. Germline V lookup: CDR1 SGHKS, CDR2 YYEKEE (reference sequence). In nucleotides, the CDR3 is TGTGCCAGCAGAATCCCCGGGACAGGGGGCGGAAACACCATATATTTT. This gives the protein CASRIPGTGGGNTIYF.

The rearrangement links TRBV29-1 to TRBJ2-5, with D perhaps matching TRBD1 (6 bases). Deletions cut 7 bases from V and 4 bases from J, with 16 bases between. The CDR3 has 13 amino acids. Germline V gene lookup returns CDR1 SQVTM and CDR2 ANQGSEA. CDR3 protein: CSARNSRGETQYF. The CDR3 DNA follows: TGCAGCGCGCGTAATTCCAGGGGAGAGACCCAGTACTTC.

The V and J genes are TRBV7-2 and TRBJ2-2, with 7 bases lining up with TRBD1. The germline CDR1 and CDR2 sequences are SGHTA and FQGNSA. CDR3 length equals 17 residues. V was pared by 1 base and J by 1 base, with 6 bases of the junction left unmatched. The CDR3 DNA follows: TGTGCCAGCAGCTTAGACGTCCACAGGGGGAACACCGGGGAGCTGTTTTTT. It yields the protein CASSLDVHRGNTGELFF.

The chain is built from TRBV9 and TRBJ2-6, with a tentative D call TRBD1 (6 bases). V lost 4 bases and J lost 0, with 17 bases in between. This CDR3 is built from 18 residues. CDR1 and CDR2 from the germline V gene are SGDLS and YYNGEE. The CDR3 is CASSIHRETVSGANVLTF. CDR3 in DNA: TGTGCCAGCAGCATACACAGGGAGACTGTCTCTGGGGCCAACGTCCTGACTTTC.

This chain uses TRBV3-1 (or the pseudogene TRBV3-2) with TRBJ2-2; 11 positions agree with TRBD2. Germline V CDR1 and CDR2: LGHDT, YNNKEL (reference sequence). Losses at the gene ends were 3 bases for V and 9 bases for J; bases not matched to a gene: 3. This CDR3 is 14 amino acids long. For the CDR3, the DNA is TGTGCCAGCAGCCATAGCGGGAGGGCCCGGGAGCTGTTTTTT. Translation: CASSHSGRARELFF.

The chain combines TRBV5-4 with TRBJ2-7; 9 bases match TRBD2. The germline V gene encodes CDR1 SGHNT and CDR2 YYREEE (reference sequence). V lost 4 bases and J lost 4; bases outside the gene matches: 3. The CDR3 is 13 residues long. The CDR3 region is CASSLAGTYEQYF. The CDR3 nucleotides read TGTGCCAGCAGCCTAGCGGGAACGTACGAGCAGTACTTC.

This chain connects TRBV9 to TRBJ1-6, with 8 bases identical to TRBD1. Germline CDR1 SGDLS, CDR2 YYNGEE. After removal of 3 bases from V and 9 bases from J, the junction contained 5 bases not matched to a gene. This CDR3 spans 14 amino acids. CDR3 in amino acids: CASSARTGSSPLHF. CDR3 DNA: TGTGCCAGCAGCGCGAGGACAGGGAGTTCACCCCTCCACTTT.

This clone showed up just a few times. The CDR3: CASSAAQGDYEQYF. The CDR3 coding sequence is TGTGCCAGCAGTGCGGCCCAGGGGGACTACGAGCAGTACTTC. The genes are TRBV2 and TRBJ2-7; TRBD1 matches at 7 bases. Germline loops: CDR1 SNHLY, CDR2 FYNNEI. The CDR3 covers 14 residues. The V and J ends lost 4 bases and 3 bases, in that order; junction bases with no gene match: 6.